The 29 T cell receptor beta chains presented below share a single source sample, sequenced in a study of blood T cell repertoires in COVID-19. Measured with immunoSEQ multiplex PCR; TCRdb has only the in-frame clones, and not every one. Counted here are fewer than 250,000 clones, around 80% occurring once; the ten biggest clones make up under 15%. The sequenced material came from peripheral blood. The source of these receptors is a woman aged 45 to 65 with acute or convalescent COVID-19.

The chain combines TRBV11-2 with TRBJ1-2, with D uncertain. The germline V and J ends were trimmed by 2 bases and 2 bases, with 9 bases remaining between them. CDR3 length: 14 amino acids. CDR1 and CDR2 (germline): SGHAT, FQNNGV. CDR3 bases: TGTGCCAGCAGCTTAAACCCGGGGAACTATGGCTACACCTTC. The encoded protein is CASSLNPGNYGYTF.

This rearrangement joins TRBV28 to TRBJ2-3, with a weak D call TRBD1 (6 bases). In germline, CDR1 is MDHEN, CDR2 SYDVKM. This CDR3 is built from 14 residues. V dropped 5 bases and J dropped 2 bases, with 11 bases sitting between them. The DNA for the CDR3 is TGTGCCAGCAGTACCGGGACACTCACAGATACGCAGTATTTT. It encodes CASSTGTLTDTQYF.

The genes are TRBV3-1 (or the pseudogene TRBV3-2) and TRBJ1-1; the match to TRBD1 covers 9 bases. The CDR3 covers 15 residues. Per germline, CDR1 LGHDT and CDR2 YNNKEL (reference sequence). V was pared by 4 bases and J by 5 bases, with 8 bases of the junction left unmatched. In DNA, the CDR3 is TGTGCCAGCAGCCTCACAGGGGGCGTTTATACTGAAGCTTTCTTT. It is translated as CASSLTGGVYTEAFF.

The chain is built from TRBV4-3 and TRBJ1-6, with D possibly TRBD1 on 6 matching bases. Between the trimmed V and J ends, which lost 0 bases and 9 bases, there was a span of 12 bases. This CDR3 is built from 15 residues. Germline CDR1 LGHNA, CDR2 YSLEER. The CDR3 region is CASSQDPGELSPLHF. The CDR3 coding sequence is TGCGCCAGCAGCCAAGATCCAGGGGAGCTTTCACCCCTCCACTTT.

This chain joins TRBV4-3 and TRBJ2-6; D remains unclear. CDR1 is LGHNA, CDR2 YSLEER, per germline. The CDR3 spans 15 residues. V dropped 1 base and J dropped 0 bases, with 4 bases sitting between them. DNA for the CDR3: TGCGCCAGCAGCCAAGGTAACTCTGGGGCCAACGTCCTGACTTTC. This translates into CASSQGNSGANVLTF.

This chain links TRBV5-4 with TRBJ2-2; the match to TRBD1 covers 7 bases. The CDR3 is 18 amino acids. The V gene's germline CDR1 is SGHNT and CDR2 YYREEE (reference sequence). After removal of 3 bases from V and 6 bases from J, the junction contained 17 bases not matched to a gene. CDR3 sequence reads: CASSSRTGASMKAGELFF. The CDR3, as DNA: TGTGCCAGCAGCTCCCGGACAGGCGCCAGTATGAAGGCCGGGGAGCTGTTTTTT.

The chain couples TRBV28 to TRBJ1-6; TRBD1 might be the D (5 bases). Germline CDR1 MDHEN, CDR2 SYDVKM. V was clipped by 1 base and J by 14 bases, with 15 bases between them. This CDR3 comprises 14 residues. In nucleotides, the CDR3 is TGTGCCAGCAGTTTATCAGGCGGGGACGAATCCCTCCACTTT. Protein product: CASSLSGGDESLHF.

This clone was counted ten times or more. This sequence joins TRBV5-4 and TRBJ2-3, with 9 nucleotides matching TRBD2. V lost 3 bases, J lost 0 bases, and 5 bases stayed unmatched. Germline CDR1 SGHNT, CDR2 YYREEE (reference sequence). The CDR3 covers 16 residues. This chain's CDR3 is CASSSSGGRSTDTQYF. CDR3 bases: TGTGCCAGCAGCTCAAGCGGGGGGCGTAGCACAGATACGCAGTATTTT.

The CDR3 coding sequence is TGTGCCAGCAGCCAAGGGGGCGCAGTCAATCAGCCCCAGCATTTT. Its protein product is CASSQGGAVNQPQHF. The J gene is TRBJ1-5, the V gene TRBV5-8; 7 bases are shared with TRBD1. The germline gives CDR1 SGHTS, CDR2 YDEGEE. CDR3 length equals 15 residues. The trim removed 4 bases at V and 3 bases at J, leaving 7 bases unmatched.

V usage is TRBV19 and J usage is TRBJ1-2, with TRBD1 identical over 7 bases. The V segment lost 10 bases and the J segment 2 bases; nucleotides outside the gene matches: 19. This CDR3 region has 17 residues. From germline, CDR1 is LNHDA and CDR2 SQIVND (reference sequence). The CDR3 region is CATTNRRQGSQNYGYTF. The CDR3 nucleotides are TGTGCCACCACCAATAGGAGACAGGGATCCCAAAACTATGGCTACACCTTC.

The CDR3 DNA reads as TGTGCCAGCACGGTACGAAATCAGCCCCAGCATTTT. Translating it yields CASTVRNQPQHF. The chain joins TRBV28 to TRBJ1-5; D gene uncertain. V was pared by 7 bases and J by 4 bases, with 8 bases between. Germline assignment: CDR1 MDHEN and CDR2 SYDVKM. This CDR3 is 12 amino acids long.

V and J are TRBV30 and TRBJ2-2, with 11 bases lining up with TRBD1. The germline gives CDR1 GTSNPN, CDR2 SVGIG (reference sequence). The CDR3 has 18 amino acids. Trimming at V came to 0 bases and at J to 3 bases, leaving 9 bases not matched to a gene. The CDR3 DNA follows: TGTGCCTGGAGTGTATTCGGACAGGGGGCTTCGGACACCGGGGAGCTGTTTTTT. This translates into CAWSVFGQGASDTGELFF.

About this clone itself: This sample includes further DNA sequences coding for the same CDR3. This chain joins TRBV12-3 or TRBV12-4 and TRBJ1-1; D unclear. The CDR3 spans 13 residues. V was shortened by 3 bases and J by 1 base, with 6 bases between the two germline ends. The CDR3 nucleotides read TGTGCCAGCAGTTTCAGTGAGAACACTGAAGCTTTCTTT. Protein product: CASSFSENTEAFF.

V and J are TRBV30 and TRBJ2-5; D is unresolved. V lost 0 bases, J lost 2 bases, and 7 bases lay in between. Germline lookup yields CDR1 GTSNPN and CDR2 SVGIG (reference sequence). There are 13 residues in the CDR3. The CDR3 nucleotides are TGTGCCTGGAGTGTGCGGAGTCAAGAGACCCAGTACTTC. Translation: CAWSVRSQETQYF.

This clone was picked up a small number of times. The J gene is TRBJ2-3, the V gene TRBV3-1 (or the pseudogene TRBV3-2); 15 bases are a match to TRBD2. Per the germline V gene, CDR1 is LGHDT and CDR2 is YNNKEL (reference sequence). The V and J ends lost 0 bases and 3 bases, in that order; junction bases with no gene match: 4. The CDR3 loop spans 18 amino acids. The CDR3 loop reads CASSQEGLAGGGTDTQYF. The DNA of the CDR3 is TGTGCCAGCAGCCAAGAGGGACTAGCGGGGGGCGGTACAGATACGCAGTATTTT.

This sequence joins TRBV1 and TRBJ2-4; the table's D call, TRBD2, was not checked against the DNA. TRBV1 is annotated as a pseudogene. The CDR3 has 15 residues. The CDR3 DNA reads as TGCACCAGCAGCCAAGCCGCCTACAAGGCGGGCATTCAGTACTTC. Its protein is CTSSQAAYKAGIQYF.

V is TRBV5-4 and J is TRBJ2-1, with D perhaps TRBD1 (5 bases). Germline-derived CDR1 and CDR2 are SGHNT and YYREEE (reference sequence). This CDR3 is built from 17 residues. V lost 0 bases and J lost 1, with 14 bases in between. The DNA of the CDR3 is TGTGCCAGCAGCTTGGATGGCGCGACAGTTTCCTACAATGAGCAGTTCTTC. Amino acid sequence: CASSLDGATVSYNEQFF.

The V gene is TRBV5-4, the J gene TRBJ1-3; D uncertain. This CDR3 comprises 14 residues. Trimming left V 0 bases short and J 4 bases short, with 8 bases between. The germline gives CDR1 SGHNT, CDR2 YYREEE (reference sequence). The CDR3 spells CASSLELHGNTIYF. CDR3 coding DNA: TGTGCCAGCAGCTTGGAACTTCACGGAAACACCATATATTTT. Drawing the rest from reference TRBV5-4 and TRBJ1-3, the complete variable domain is ETGVTQSPTHLIKTRGQQVTLRCSSQSGHNTVSWYQQALGQGPQFIFQYYREEENGRGNFPPRFSGLQFPNYSSELNVNALELDDSALYLCASSLELHGNTIYFGEGSWLTVV.

J is TRBJ2-7 and V is TRBV10-3; 9 positions agree with TRBD2. V lost 6 bases to trimming and J lost 4 bases; unmatched junction nucleotides: 7. This CDR3 is built from 14 residues. Germline-derived CDR1 and CDR2 are ENHRY and SYGVKD. CDR3 nucleotides: TGTGCCATCAGAGCCAGCGGGAGGACTTACGAGCAGTACTTC. Translation gives CAIRASGRTYEQYF.

This clone was detected a few times. The CDR3 nucleotides are TGTGCCAGCAGCTTAGCCCAGGACAGGGGAACTAACTATGGCTACACCTTC. It is translated as CASSLAQDRGTNYGYTF. V usage is TRBV7-9 and J usage is TRBJ1-2, with 9 bases aligning to TRBD1. J was trimmed by 0 bases and V by 0 bases; bases with no gene match: 5. The CDR3 length is 17 residues. Germline-derived CDR1 and CDR2 are SEHNR and FQNEAQ (reference sequence).

The V and J genes are TRBV12-3 or TRBV12-4 and TRBJ1-5, with D possibly being TRBD1 (6 bases). Trimming shortened V by 9 bases and J by 2 bases, and 11 bases separated the two germline ends. This CDR3 is built from 13 residues. The CDR3 sequence: CASGTMGNQPQHF. The CDR3 DNA is TGTGCCAGTGGGACAATGGGCAATCAGCCCCAGCATTTT.

This chain links TRBV5-1 with TRBJ1-2, with a tentative D call TRBD1 (6 bases). The CDR3 is made up of 15 amino acids. V was trimmed by 5 bases and J by 4 bases, leaving 18 bases between them. Germline loops: CDR1 SGHRS, CDR2 YFSETQ. The CDR3 sequence: CASSTGGSHSYGYTF. The CDR3 DNA sequence: TGCGCCAGCAGTACTGGGGGCAGCCATTCCTATGGCTACACCTTC.

The rearrangement joins TRBV28 to TRBJ2-7; 10 bases agree with TRBD2. After removal of 10 bases from V and 4 bases from J, the junction contained 16 bases not matched to a gene. This CDR3 is built from 16 residues. CDR1 and CDR2 (germline): MDHEN, SYDVKM. The CDR3 nucleotides read TGTGCCACCCTTCCCCCCCCAGGGACTAGCGCATACGAGCAGTACTTC. As protein: CATLPPPGTSAYEQYF. Variable domain in full (rest from reference TRBV28 and TRBJ2-7): DVKVTQSSRYLVKRTGEKVFLECVQDMDHENMFWYRQDPGLGLRLIYFSYDVKMKEKGDIPEGYSVSREKKERFSLILESASTNQTSMYLCATLPPPGTSAYEQYFGPGTRLTVT.

The chain couples TRBV24-1 to TRBJ2-3; a possible D gene is TRBD1 (6 bases). Germline V lookup: CDR1 KGHDR, CDR2 SFDVKD. V shed 3 bases and J shed 2 bases, with 11 bases lying between them. This CDR3 region has 15 residues. DNA of the CDR3: TGTGCCACCAGTGATCCGGGACATCCCACAGATACGCAGTATTTT. Translation gives CATSDPGHPTDTQYF.

J is TRBJ2-3 and V is TRBV25-1, with TRBD2 matching over 10 bases. The CDR3 is made up of 17 amino acids. The V gene's germline CDR1 is MGHDK and CDR2 SYGVNS. V trimming: 5 bases; J trimming: 3 bases; junction bases outside the gene matches: 11. The DNA for the CDR3 is TGTGCCAGCAGTACTACGGCGGAGCGGGAGGGGACAGATACGCAGTATTTT. Translation: CASSTTAEREGTDTQYF. The variable domain in full, with the rest retrieved from reference TRBV25-1 and TRBJ2-3, is EADIYQTPRYLVIGTGKKITLECSQTMGHDKMYWYQQDPGMELHLIHYSYGVNSTEKGDLSSESTVSRIRTEHFPLTLESARPSHTSQYLCASSTTAEREGTDTQYFGPGTRLTVL.

The rearrangement joins TRBV7-9 to TRBJ2-4; tentative D call: TRBD2 (7 bases). The CDR3 is made up of 14 amino acids. CDR1 is SEHNR and CDR2 is FQNEAQ in the germline V gene (reference sequence). V lost 4 bases and J lost 4, with 11 bases in between. CDR3 residues: CASSYGGAKNIQYF. CDR3 DNA sequence: TGTGCCAGCAGCTATGGGGGGGCAAAAAACATTCAGTACTTC.

The rearrangement uses TRBV29-1 and TRBJ2-7, with unresolved D. The germline V gene has CDR1 SQVTM and CDR2 ANQGSEA. V gave up 0 bases and J gave up 3 bases, with 12 bases separating them. The CDR3 runs to 14 residues. CDR3 sequence reads: CSVEENGVSYEQYF. The CDR3 coding sequence is TGCAGCGTTGAAGAAAACGGAGTGAGCTACGAGCAGTACTTC.

This chain links TRBV30 with TRBJ1-5; D not resolved. V dropped 2 bases and J dropped 5 bases, with 10 bases sitting between them. Germline lookup yields CDR1 GTSNPN and CDR2 SVGIG (reference sequence). The CDR3 is made up of 13 amino acids. CDR3 DNA: TGTGCCTGGAGTTACGCACACGATCAGCCCCAGCATTTT. Amino acid sequence: CAWSYAHDQPQHF.

The CDR3 spells CASLQSGTGAYGYTF. The CDR3 nucleotides read TGTGCCAGCCTTCAGTCCGGGACAGGCGCCTATGGCTACACCTTC. The V gene is TRBV2, the J gene TRBJ1-2; 8 bases fit TRBD1. V shed 8 bases and J 4 bases; nucleotides not matched to a gene: 12. Germline CDR1 SNHLY, CDR2 FYNNEI. The CDR3 totals 15 residues.